What follows are 22 T cell receptor beta chains derived from one specimen sequenced in a study of cytotoxic CD8 clonotypes in ibrutinib-treated CLL. Sequenced by immunoSEQ multiplex PCR; TCRdb stores in-frame clones only, minus some. Altogether more than 55,000 clones are present, more than 70% being singletons, with the ten largest covering about 39%. The starting material was PBMCs, obtained after 12 months of ibrutinib treatment. Source of these receptors: a human donor with chronic lymphocytic leukemia.

The J gene is TRBJ2-3, the V gene TRBV5-1, with 7 bases that match TRBD2. J lost 4 bases, V lost 4 bases, and 9 bases had no gene match. The CDR3 has 15 amino acids. Germline assignment: CDR1 SGHRS and CDR2 YFSETQ. The CDR3 protein is CASSLGLSGPDTQYF. The CDR3 DNA reads TGCGCCAGCAGCCTGGGACTATCTGGTCCAGATACGCAGTATTTT.

The chain is built from TRBV7-9 and TRBJ2-7; the match to TRBD1 covers 7 bases. CDR3 length: 15 residues. V was clipped by 8 bases and J by 0 bases; unmatched bases: 10. CDR1 and CDR2 (germline): SEHNR, FQNEAQ (reference sequence). The CDR3 nucleotides are TGTGCCAGCTCGGGGAAGGGACAGAACTCCTACGAGCAGTACTTC. This encodes CASSGKGQNSYEQYF.

The rearrangement uses TRBV18 and TRBJ2-3; TRBD2 agrees at 10 bases. The J segment lost 3 bases and the V segment lost 8 bases, leaving 8 bases of the junction unmatched. The CDR3 consists of 15 residues. Germline CDR1 reads KGHSH; CDR2 reads LQKENI. The CDR3 DNA is TGTGCCAGCAAGCCAGCGGGAGGGCCGACAGATACGCAGTATTTT. Its protein product is CASKPAGGPTDTQYF.

This clone came up a few times. This sequence joins TRBV30 and TRBJ1-4, with 7 bases lining up with TRBD1. There are 12 residues in the CDR3. V lost 6 bases and J lost 12; bases outside the gene matches: 10. CDR1 is GTSNPN, CDR2 SVGIG, per germline (reference sequence). Here the CDR3 DNA reads TGTGCCTGTGGAGGGGCCCAGGGGGAACTGTTTTTT. Translating it yields CACGGAQGELFF.

V usage is TRBV19 and J usage is TRBJ2-1, with 7 positions matching TRBD2. The trim removed 7 bases at V and 0 bases at J, leaving 6 bases unmatched. The CDR3 is 15 amino acids. In germline, CDR1 is LNHDA, CDR2 SQIVND (reference sequence). The CDR3 coding sequence is TGTGCCAGTACCCCTAGCGGCGGCTCCTACAATGAGCAGTTCTTC. Translating gives CASTPSGGSYNEQFF.

V usage is TRBV30 and J usage is TRBJ1-1; unclear D gene. This CDR3 has 12 amino acids. Trimming left V 2 bases short and J 5 bases short, with 9 bases between. From germline, CDR1 is GTSNPN and CDR2 SVGIG (reference sequence). CDR3 coding DNA: TGTGCCTGGAGTCCCACCCGTACTGAAGCTTTCTTT. Translated: CAWSPTRTEAFF.

This sequence joins TRBV27 and TRBJ2-7, with no clear D. Trimming cost V 8 bases and J 0 bases, with 14 bases left between them. CDR1 and CDR2 from the germline V gene are MNHEY and SMNVEV (reference sequence). The CDR3 contains 14 residues. In DNA form, the CDR3 reads TGTGCCAGCCAGTTACGGCTGAGCTCCTACGAGCAGTACTTC. This codes for CASQLRLSSYEQYF.

The chain carries TRBV14 and TRBJ1-1; tentative D call: TRBD1 (6 bases). The CDR3 covers 16 residues. V was trimmed by 4 bases and J by 3 bases, leaving 18 bases between them. The germline V gene has CDR1 SGHDN and CDR2 FVKESK. CDR3 nucleotides: TGTGCCAGCAGCCTGGGAGGGGGGAGGCGTTACACTGAAGCTTTCTTT. Its protein product is CASSLGGGRRYTEAFF.

This clone was counted once. The chain employs TRBV5-1 and TRBJ2-5; D possibly matches TRBD1 or TRBD2 (5 bases each). Deletions cut 9 bases from V and 5 bases from J, with 14 bases between. The germline gives CDR1 SGHRS, CDR2 YFSETQ. The CDR3 has 12 residues. The CDR3: CATGEGSETQYF. CDR3 nucleotide sequence: TGCGCCACTGGCGAGGGGTCGGAGACCCAGTACTTC.

J is TRBJ1-5 and V is TRBV9; 7 positions match TRBD1. CDR3 length equals 14 residues. Trimming removed 2 bases from V and 4 bases from J; junction bases left unmatched: 3. CDR1 and CDR2 (germline): SGDLS, YYNGEE. The CDR3 spells CASSVGQLNQPQHF. The CDR3 nucleotides are TGTGCCAGCAGCGTGGGACAGCTAAATCAGCCCCAGCATTTT. Variable domain in full (rest from reference TRBV9 and TRBJ1-5): DSGVTQTPKHLITATGQRVTLRCSPRSGDLSVYWYQQSLDQGLQFLIQYYNGEERAKGNILERFSAQQFPDLHSELNLSSLELGDSALYFCASSVGQLNQPQHFGDGTRLSIL.

This chain uses TRBV15 with TRBJ1-2, with a possible D match to TRBD1 (6 bases). The CDR3 extends over 14 amino acids. Germline CDR1 is LNHNV and CDR2 is YYDKDF (reference sequence). V lost 1 base and J lost 7, with 13 bases in between. CDR3 DNA: TGTGCCACCAGCAGAGGACAGGAGGCGGCTGGCTACACCTTC. This translates into CATSRGQEAAGYTF.

This rearrangement joins TRBV12-5 to TRBJ2-3; TRBD2 is a possible D gene (5 bases). The V gene's germline CDR1 is LGHNT and CDR2 FRNRAP. Trimming pared 2 bases from V and 5 bases from J, leaving 11 bases between. This CDR3 region has 14 residues. The CDR3 region has the DNA TGTGCTAGTGGTTTGTACTACGGGAAAGATACGCAGTATTTT. Its protein is CASGLYYGKDTQYF.

This clone was recorded only once. The genes are TRBV18 and TRBJ2-7; a possible D gene is TRBD2 (6 bases). Trimming removed 2 bases at V and 4 bases at J, with 9 bases between. CDR1 is KGHSH and CDR2 is LQKENI in the germline V gene. The CDR3 length is 13 residues. CDR3 DNA: TGTGCCAGCTCACCATTCGGGGGATACGAGCAGTACTTC. It specifies CASSPFGGYEQYF.

This chain joins TRBV28 and TRBJ2-7; 9 positions agree with TRBD2. V shed 5 bases, J shed 3 bases, and the junction held 11 bases outside the gene matches. Looked up from germline, CDR1 is MDHEN and CDR2 is SYDVKM. The CDR3 loop spans 16 amino acids. The CDR3 DNA reads TGTGCCAGCAGTACATCGCGACTAGCGGAAGACTACGAGCAGTACTTC. Amino acids: CASSTSRLAEDYEQYF.

The V gene is TRBV30, the J gene TRBJ1-5, with TRBD1 identical over 9 bases. The CDR3 extends over 14 amino acids. Germline CDR1 is GTSNPN and CDR2 is SVGIG (reference sequence). Trimming cost V 0 bases and J 5 bases; bases outside gene matches: 2. CDR3 DNA sequence: TGTGCCTGGAGTGTCACAGGGGGCCATCAGCCCCAGCATTTT. Protein: CAWSVTGGHQPQHF. Based on the CDR3 plus reference TRBV30 and TRBJ1-5, the full variable domain is SQTIHQWPATLVQPVGSPLSLECTVEGTSNPNLYWYRQAAGRGLQLLFYSVGIGQISSEVPQNLSASRPQDRQFILSSKKLLLSDSGFYLCAWSVTGGHQPQHFGDGTRLSIL.

V usage is TRBV5-1 and J usage is TRBJ2-7, with D unclear. CDR1 is SGHRS and CDR2 is YFSETQ in the germline V gene. The CDR3 sequence is 14 residues long. V shed 0 bases and J shed 1 base, with 8 bases lying between them. For the CDR3, the DNA is TGCGCCAGCAGCTTGGAAGGGAATTCCTACGAGCAGTACTTC. This sequence encodes CASSLEGNSYEQYF.

This chain connects TRBV6-5 to TRBJ2-3; D remains ambiguous. The CDR3 extends over 14 amino acids. Trimming stripped 3 bases from V and 8 bases from J, with 15 bases between. From germline, CDR1 is MNHEY and CDR2 SVGAGI. The CDR3 DNA sequence: TGTGCCAGCAGTTATGATCCATTCTCGGCTACGCAGTATTTT. Protein: CASSYDPFSATQYF.

This chain links TRBV13 with TRBJ2-2; 11 bases are a match to TRBD2. CDR1 PRHDT and CDR2 FYEKMQ come from the germline V gene (reference sequence). The CDR3 loop spans 18 amino acids. Germline trimming cut 4 bases from V and 3 bases from J; bases unmatched to any gene: 10. In DNA form, the CDR3 reads TGTGCCAGCAGCTCGGGGACTAGCGGTGCGTGGGACACCGGGGAGCTGTTTTTT. Translation: CASSSGTSGAWDTGELFF.

The CDR3 loop reads CASRPRDRDSPLHF. CDR3 nucleotide sequence: TGTGCCAGCAGACCCCGGGACAGGGATTCACCCCTCCACTTT. The genes are TRBV6-6 and TRBJ1-6, with 9 bases matching TRBD1. Trimming removed 6 bases from V and 8 bases from J; junction bases left unmatched: 5. The length of the CDR3 is 14 residues. The germline CDR1 and CDR2 sequences are MNHNY and SVGAGI (reference sequence).

CDR3 in DNA: TGTGCCAGCAGTTACGGGCAGGGTAGCTACGAGCAGTACTTC. The encoded protein is CASSYGQGSYEQYF. The gene calls are TRBV6-5 and TRBJ2-7; D might be TRBD1 (5 bases). Trimming cost V 2 bases and J 3 bases, with 11 bases left between them. This CDR3 comprises 14 residues. Germline V gives CDR1 MNHEY, CDR2 SVGAGI.

As concerns this clone: No DNA is shown, since the ends of the CDR3 on it are uncertain; the CDR3 is the one TCRdb lists. The genes are TRBV21-1 and TRBJ2-7. TRBV21-1 constitutes a pseudogene. The CDR3 is 16 residues long, ends included. The CDR3 sequence is CASSKVGTGTYYEQYF.

This chain connects TRBV15 to TRBJ2-1; TRBD2 aligns across 9 bases. The CDR3 is 17 amino acids. Germline V lookup: CDR1 LNHNV, CDR2 YYDKDF (reference sequence). Germline trimming cut 5 bases from V and 2 bases from J; bases unmatched to any gene: 10. CDR3 region: CATSSPRGLATYNEQFF. The CDR3 DNA reads as TGTGCCACCAGCTCCCCCCGAGGACTAGCGACCTACAATGAGCAGTTCTTC. The full variable domain, rest sourced from reference TRBV15 and TRBJ2-1, is DAMVIQNPRYQVTQFGKPVTLSCSQTLNHNVMYWYQQKSSQAPKLLFHYYDKDFNNEADTPDNFQSRRPNTSFCFLDIRSPGLGDTAMYLCATSSPRGLATYNEQFFGPGTRLTVL.